The clone carrying this T cell receptor (beta chain) occurred once. The V segment lost 4 bases and the J segment 2 bases; nucleotides outside the gene matches: 20. The CDR3 length is 22 residues. The germline CDR1 and CDR2 sequences are SGHVS and FNYEAQ. The sample is drawn from a study of blood T cell repertoires in COVID-19. At the level of the study: Acute and convalescent COVID-19 specimens originated in the United States, Italy and Spain. In each case, the material was cDNA or gDNA derived from T cells, B-cell-depleted T cells, or PBMCs.

Sequenced by immunoSEQ multiplex PCR; TCRdb stores in-frame clones only, minus some. The sample shows around 62,000 clones, around 87% of them seen only once. The sequence derives from a human donor in a cohort sampled during active COVID-19. The J gene is TRBJ2-3, the V gene TRBV7-6, with 14 bases fitting TRBD2. Sequenced sample: peripheral blood. In DNA, the CDR3 is TGTGCCAGCAGCTCCACCCGACAACAACCGGGACTAGCGGGGGAAAACACAGATACGCAGTATTTT. Residues: CASSSTRQQPGLAGENTDTQYF.